These 25 T cell receptor beta chains share one sample of origin, sequenced in a study of T-cell memory formation after mild COVID-19. One entry per CDR3 protein results from TCRdb running MiXCR on the 5' RACE reads. The sample carries around 370,000 distinct CDR3 sequences, around a fifth recorded once. The sequenced sample was PBMCs or a T cell subset sorted from them (not recorded which). These receptors were obtained from an adult woman who had mild COVID-19 (a few samples of this study predate the infection). Cell type and time point are not known.

This clonotype showed up just a few times. The J gene is TRBJ1-6, the V gene TRBV20-1, with 7 nucleotides matching TRBD1. Germline V CDR1 and CDR2: DFQATT, SNEGSKA (reference sequence). Trimming cost V 1 base and J 8 bases; bases outside gene matches: 2. The length of the CDR3 is 13 residues. The CDR3 sequence is CSARGDSDSPLHF. In DNA, the CDR3 is TGCAGTGCTAGAGGGGACAGTGATTCACCCCTCCACTTT.

This chain links TRBV27 with TRBJ2-3; the D gene is possibly TRBD1 (7 bases). From germline, CDR1 is MNHEY and CDR2 SMNVEV (reference sequence). Trimming shortened V by 5 bases and J by 3 bases, and 18 bases separated the two germline ends. This CDR3 comprises 16 residues. CDR3 in DNA: TGTGCCAGCAGTCCCCTGGGGGGACAGAATACAGATACGCAGTATTTT. It yields the protein CASSPLGGQNTDTQYF.

Many counts were recorded for this clonotype. This chain connects TRBV5-4 to TRBJ2-3, with 11 bases fitting TRBD2. The CDR3 runs to 15 residues. Trimming cost V 3 bases and J 4 bases; bases outside gene matches: 4. Germline V gene data show CDR1 as SGHNT and CDR2 as YYREEE (reference sequence). The CDR3 loop is CASSSLAGGPDTQYF. The CDR3 nucleotides read TGTGCCAGCAGCTCATTAGCGGGAGGGCCAGATACGCAGTATTTT. The entire variable domain, with the rest obtained from reference TRBV5-4 and TRBJ2-3, is as follows: ETGVTQSPTHLIKTRGQQVTLRCSSQSGHNTVSWYQQALGQGPQFIFQYYREEENGRGNFPPRFSGLQFPNYSSELNVNALELDDSALYLCASSSLAGGPDTQYFGPGTRLTVL.

This clonotype was detected a few times. The chain is built from TRBV7-8 and TRBJ1-2; D is unclear. Germline loops: CDR1 SGHVS, CDR2 FQNEAQ. V lost 7 bases and J lost 6, with 15 bases in between. The CDR3 is 13 amino acids. The CDR3 region has the DNA TGTGCCAGCACTCAGCGGGTTGGAGATGGCTACACCTTC. Protein product: CASTQRVGDGYTF.

The chain has TRBV20-1 and TRBJ1-2; 8 bases are shared with TRBD1. CDR1 DFQATT and CDR2 SNEGSKA come from the germline V gene (reference sequence). This CDR3 has 15 amino acids. The V gene end was trimmed by 1 base and the J gene end by 0 bases; junction bases not matched to a gene: 4. CDR3 loop: CSARAGDRPNYGYTF. The CDR3 DNA reads as TGCAGTGCTAGAGCGGGGGACAGGCCTAACTATGGCTACACCTTC.

This clonotype was observed a few times. This rearrangement joins TRBV5-6 to TRBJ1-2; D remains ambiguous. Germline V gives CDR1 SGHDT, CDR2 YYEEEE. V lost 0 bases to trimming and J lost 2 bases, with 8 bases between them. This CDR3 is built from 14 residues. In DNA, the CDR3 is TGTGCCAGCAGCTTGGTTTCGGAGAACTATGGCTACACCTTC. It encodes CASSLVSENYGYTF.

The chain joins TRBV20-1 to TRBJ1-1; D is undetermined. Trimming took 6 bases from V and 3 from J, leaving 17 bases between them. This CDR3 has 14 residues. In germline, CDR1 is DFQATT, CDR2 SNEGSKA (reference sequence). CDR3 residues: CSAEARVDDTEAFF. The CDR3 DNA sequence: TGCAGTGCCGAAGCGCGGGTGGACGACACTGAAGCTTTCTTT.

This clonotype was detected many times. The DNA of the CDR3 is TGCGCCAGCAGCTTGGTTGGAGGGACCTACGAGCAGTACTTC. This encodes CASSLVGGTYEQYF. The chain combines TRBV5-1 with TRBJ2-7; D is possibly TRBD2 (6 bases). The V end was cut by 0 bases, the J end by 2 bases, with 9 bases between. Germline V gives CDR1 SGHRS, CDR2 YFSETQ. This CDR3 region has 14 residues.

DNA of the CDR3: TGCAGCGTTGGCTCCACCTCGAACACCGGGGAGCTGTTTTTT. This gives the protein CSVGSTSNTGELFF. The genes are TRBV29-1 and TRBJ2-2; D ambiguous. This CDR3 spans 14 amino acids. Germline-derived CDR1 and CDR2 are SQVTM and ANQGSEA. Trimming left V 4 bases short and J 0 bases short, with 9 bases between.

The V gene is TRBV20-1, the J gene TRBJ1-3, with D maybe TRBD1 (6 bases). The CDR3 length is 13 residues. Trimming pared 5 bases from V and 3 bases from J, leaving 11 bases between. Per germline, CDR1 DFQATT and CDR2 SNEGSKA (reference sequence). As DNA, the CDR3 is TGCAGTGCTTCGGACAGCTATGGAAACACCATATATTTT. This codes for CSASDSYGNTIYF.

This clonotype was picked up a small number of times. The V and J genes are TRBV20-1 and TRBJ1-2, with D perhaps matching TRBD1 (6 bases). Trimming took off 3 bases at V and 1 base at J, with 21 bases between the two ends. Germline-derived CDR1 and CDR2 are DFQATT and SNEGSKA (reference sequence). This CDR3 contains 17 residues. As DNA, the CDR3 is TGCAGTGCTAGTAGCAGGGGACCCAGTCGCCTTAACTATGGCTACACCTTC. Residues: CSASSRGPSRLNYGYTF.

The chain joins TRBV5-1 to TRBJ1-6, with no clear D. CDR3 length: 13 amino acids. Looked up from germline, CDR1 is SGHRS and CDR2 is YFSETQ. Trimming removed 5 bases at V and 11 bases at J, with 14 bases between. The CDR3 is CASRSTAGTPLHF. The CDR3 nucleotides read TGCGCCAGCAGATCTACAGCCGGGACACCCCTCCACTTT.

In regard to this clonotype: No conserved phenylalanine or tryptophan ends this CDR3, so it is likely a read error. The limits of the CDR3 on the DNA are not certain, so only TCRdb's listed CDR3 is given. This chain's CDR3 is CASSLAGTGMRTV. The V call is TRBV7-9, the J call TRBJ1-1; the table calls TRBD1, which could not be checked here. The CDR3 length equals 13 residues, ends included. Germline CDR1 reads SEHNR; CDR2 reads FQNEAQ (reference sequence).

V and J are TRBV29-1 and TRBJ2-3; D might be TRBD1 or TRBD2, each matching 5 bases. CDR1 is SQVTM and CDR2 is ANQGSEA in the germline V gene. The CDR3 length is 14 residues. Between the trimmed V and J ends, which lost 3 bases and 1 base, there was a span of 11 bases. As DNA, the CDR3 is TGCAGCGTTGATCCGCAGGGAGGCACAGATACGCAGTATTTT. Its protein product is CSVDPQGGTDTQYF.

There are a few counts of this clonotype. The chain has TRBV6-5 and TRBJ2-5, with a weak D call TRBD2 (8 bases). This CDR3 is built from 17 residues. Germline-derived CDR1 and CDR2 are MNHEY and SVGAGI. V shed 4 bases and J shed 4 bases, with 22 bases lying between them. Written as DNA, the CDR3 is TGTGCCAGCAGTTTCTTCACTCCGGGAGGGGGCGGAGAGACCCAGTACTTC. It encodes CASSFFTPGGGGETQYF.

This clonotype showed up many times. This chain uses TRBV4-3 with TRBJ2-3; D gene uncertain. The CDR3 sequence is 15 residues long. The V gene's germline CDR1 is LGHNA and CDR2 YSLEER. The V and J ends lost 0 bases and 6 bases respectively, with 13 bases between them. CDR3 loop: CASSQDFDSLDTQYF. CDR3 coding DNA: TGCGCCAGCAGCCAAGATTTCGACTCTCTGGATACGCAGTATTTT.

The genes are TRBV4-3 and TRBJ2-1, with D unclear. Germline CDR1 LGHNA, CDR2 YSLEER. Trimming took off 0 bases at V and 5 bases at J, with 14 bases between the two ends. The CDR3 totals 16 residues. The CDR3 here is CASSQDGWGRNNEQFF. The CDR3 DNA reads TGCGCCAGCAGCCAAGATGGCTGGGGTAGGAACAATGAGCAGTTCTTC.

This chain connects TRBV5-6 to TRBJ2-1, with 9 bases aligning to TRBD2. Unmatched junction bases numbered 15, after V lost 4 bases and J lost 10 bases. Germline-derived CDR1 and CDR2 are SGHDT and YYEEEE. CDR3 length: 16 residues. The CDR3 bases are TGTGCCAGCAGCACGTCTTTAATAGCGGGAGTAGGAGAGCAGTTCTTC. Its translation: CASSTSLIAGVGEQFF. The full variable domain, with the rest looked up from reference TRBV5-6 and TRBJ2-1, is DAGVTQSPTHLIKTRGQQVTLRCSPKSGHDTVSWYQQALGQGPQFIFQYYEEEERQRGNFPDRFSGHQFPNYSSELNVNALLLGDSALYLCASSTSLIAGVGEQFFGPGTRLTVL.

This sequence joins TRBV2 and TRBJ2-7; D possibly corresponds to TRBD1 (6 bases). Trimming removed 5 bases at V and 6 bases at J, with 17 bases between. The CDR3 totals 14 residues. The V gene's germline CDR1 is SNHLY and CDR2 FYNNEI. The CDR3 DNA follows: TGTGCCAGCAGTCTTACAGGGTTGGGGGTCGAGCAGTACTTC. Translation gives CASSLTGLGVEQYF.

This clonotype was detected only a few times. The chain uses TRBV29-1 and TRBJ1-1; 10 bases line up with TRBD1. V gave up 7 bases and J gave up 11 bases; unmatched junction bases: 10. This CDR3 is 12 amino acids long. Germline CDR1 and CDR2: SQVTM and ANQGSEA. The CDR3 loop is CSGSGQGLSAFF. The CDR3 bases are TGCAGCGGATCGGGACAGGGGTTGTCGGCTTTCTTT.

This chain connects TRBV3-2 to TRBJ2-5; the tabulated D call, TRBD2, remains unverified against the DNA. TRBV3-2 has pseudogene status. CDR3 length equals 17 residues. CDR3 residues: CASSQARLAGKQETQYF. CDR3 DNA sequence: TGTGCCAGCAGCCAAGCTCGACTAGCGGGGAAACAAGAGACCCAGTACTTC.

The chain employs TRBV12-3 or TRBV12-4 and TRBJ1-1; TRBD1 matches at 8 bases. The trim removed 5 bases at V and 1 base at J, leaving 6 bases unmatched. The CDR3 totals 15 residues. The CDR3 loop reads CASSLRTGKNTEAFF. The CDR3 nucleotides are TGTGCCAGCAGTCTCCGGACAGGGAAGAACACTGAAGCTTTCTTT.

This chain links TRBV27 with TRBJ2-7, with 12 bases lining up with TRBD2. The length of the CDR3 is 14 residues. CDR1 is MNHEY, CDR2 SMNVEV, per germline (reference sequence). Trimming removed 3 bases from V and 9 bases from J; junction bases left unmatched: 6. Here the CDR3 DNA reads TGTGCCAGCAGTTTGGCTAGCGGGAGGGCCGGGCAGTACTTC. This encodes CASSLASGRAGQYF.

The chain couples TRBV24-1 to TRBJ2-3, with D maybe TRBD2 (6 bases). The CDR3 is 16 amino acids. V was trimmed by 3 bases and J by 6 bases, leaving 18 bases between them. Per the germline V gene, CDR1 is KGHDR and CDR2 is SFDVKD. CDR3 residues: CATSDTGTFSFDTQYF. In nucleotides, the CDR3 is TGTGCCACCAGTGATACCGGGACTTTTAGCTTCGATACGCAGTATTTT.

The V call is TRBV20-1, the J call TRBJ2-3, with 10 bases that match TRBD2. Germline CDR1 reads DFQATT; CDR2 reads SNEGSKA (reference sequence). This CDR3 spans 15 amino acids. Trimming took 3 bases from V and 6 from J; bases not matched to a gene: 9. In DNA, the CDR3 is TGCAGTGCTAGGAACTTAGCGGGGGGAGGGGATACGCAGTATTTT. It is translated as CSARNLAGGGDTQYF.